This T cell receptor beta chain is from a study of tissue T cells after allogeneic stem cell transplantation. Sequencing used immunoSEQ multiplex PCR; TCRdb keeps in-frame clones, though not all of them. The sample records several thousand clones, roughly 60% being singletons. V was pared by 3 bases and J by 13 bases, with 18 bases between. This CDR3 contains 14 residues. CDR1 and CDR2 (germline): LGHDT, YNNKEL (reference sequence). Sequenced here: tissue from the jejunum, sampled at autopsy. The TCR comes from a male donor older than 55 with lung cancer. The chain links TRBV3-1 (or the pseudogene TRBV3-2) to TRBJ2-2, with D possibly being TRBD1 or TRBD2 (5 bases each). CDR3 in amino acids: CASSHFRVHEGLFF. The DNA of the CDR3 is TGTGCCAGCAGCCACTTCAGGGTTCATGAGGGGCTGTTTTTT.